Listed below are T cell receptor beta chains from one sample, sequenced in a study of human T cells and chemical hapten exposure. TCRdb re-derived calls from the RACE reads in MiXCR, one entry per CDR3 protein. The table shows approximately 92,000 distinct CDR3 sequences, with about an eighth occurring only once. Sequencing was performed on whole blood, taken in connection with sensitization to the hapten diphenylcyclopropenone (DPC). The receptors here all came from a woman between 40 and 55 years old with alopecia areata. Some clones in this sample may be carry-over from other donors' samples. Both conserved end residues are part of each CDR3. Fields, in order: CDR3 DNA, CDR3 protein, J gene, D gene, clone size, V gene. A D gene is named only where the DNA matches it firmly. Expanded clones get a size class; other rows say once, few or many, or leave the size out.

CDR3 DNA: TGTGCCAGCAGCCAAGGTAGTAGCGGGATGACCTTGAATGAGCAGTTCTTC; CDR3 protein: CASSQGSSGMTLNEQFF; J gene: TRBJ2-1; D gene: TRBD2; clone size: many; V gene: TRBV4-2
CDR3 DNA: TGTGCCAGCAGGGGTATAGAGACTAGCGGAACAGATACGCAGTATTTT; CDR3 protein: CASRGIETSGTDTQYF; J gene: TRBJ2-3; D gene: TRBD2; clone size: many; V gene: TRBV4-2
CDR3 DNA: TGTGCCAGCAGCAACATGCGGACAGGAGACAATGAAAAACTGTTTTTT; CDR3 protein: CASSNMRTGDNEKLFF; J gene: TRBJ1-4; D gene: TRBD1; clone size: -; V gene: TRBV12-3/TRBV12-4
CDR3 DNA: TGTGCCAGCAGCGAGCAACCAAGGGAGCAGTACTTC; CDR3 protein: CASSEQPREQYF; J gene: TRBJ2-7; D gene: -; clone size: many; V gene: TRBV7-8
CDR3 DNA: TGTGCCTGGAGCTTGACAGGGTATGGTCAGCCCCAGCATTTT; CDR3 protein: CAWSLTGYGQPQHF; J gene: TRBJ1-5; D gene: TRBD1; clone size: -; V gene: TRBV30
CDR3 DNA: TGTGCCAGCAGCTTGGCGCGGGAGGGAAACACCATATATTTT; CDR3 protein: CASSLAREGNTIYF; J gene: TRBJ1-3; D gene: -; clone size: many; V gene: TRBV5-5
CDR3 DNA: TGTGCCACCAGTGACTCAGCACTCCCCAGGAACAATGAGCAGTTCTTC; CDR3 protein: CATSDSALPRNNEQFF; J gene: TRBJ2-1; D gene: -; clone size: few; V gene: TRBV24-1
CDR3 DNA: TGTGCCAGCAGCCCGGGACTGGGAGTTTTCGAGCAGTACTTC; CDR3 protein: CASSPGLGVFEQYF; J gene: TRBJ2-7; D gene: -; clone size: -; V gene: TRBV6-5
CDR3 DNA: TGTGCCAGCAGCTGGGGACTAGCGGGAGCGGGGGGAGAGACCCAGTACTTC; CDR3 protein: CASSWGLAGAGGETQYF; J gene: TRBJ2-5; D gene: TRBD2; clone size: -; V gene: TRBV7-9
CDR3 DNA: TGCGCCAGCACCGGGGGGGCGAGCGGGAGAATCGAGACCCAGTACTTC; CDR3 protein: CASTGGASGRIETQYF; J gene: TRBJ2-5; D gene: TRBD2; clone size: many; V gene: TRBV5-1
CDR3 DNA: TGTGCCAGCAGTTACTTAGGCCCTCAGGCTCTCGTTGGGGGGGAGCTGTTTTTT; CDR3 protein: CASSYLGPQALVGGELFF; J gene: TRBJ2-2; D gene: -; clone size: many; V gene: TRBV6-5
CDR3 DNA: TGTGCCAGCAGCAGTGGGAGAGCGGGGGGGCCGGATACGCAGTATTTT; CDR3 protein: CASSSGRAGGPDTQYF; J gene: TRBJ2-3; D gene: TRBD2; clone size: -; V gene: TRBV9
CDR3 DNA: TGCAGTGCTCCCCGACAGGGGGTAGAGACCCAGTACTTC; CDR3 protein: CSAPRQGVETQYF; J gene: TRBJ2-5; D gene: TRBD1; clone size: many; V gene: TRBV20-1
CDR3 DNA: TGTGCCAGCAGTTTTTTTGGAAACACCATATATTTT; CDR3 protein: CASSFFGNTIYF; J gene: TRBJ1-3; D gene: -; clone size: many; V gene: TRBV12-3/TRBV12-4